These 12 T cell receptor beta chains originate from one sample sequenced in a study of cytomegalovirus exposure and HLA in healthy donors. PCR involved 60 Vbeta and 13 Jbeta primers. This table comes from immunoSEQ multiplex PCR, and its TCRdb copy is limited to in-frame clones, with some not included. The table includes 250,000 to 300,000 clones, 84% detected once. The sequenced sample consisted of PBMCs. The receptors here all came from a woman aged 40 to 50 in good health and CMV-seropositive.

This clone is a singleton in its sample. This CDR3 is CASSLLAGGSYEQYF. The CDR3 DNA sequence: TGTGCCAGCAGCCTCTTAGCGGGAGGCTCCTACGAGCAGTACTTC. This chain links TRBV5-4 with TRBJ2-7; 10 nucleotides agree with TRBD2. The CDR3 has 15 residues. Germline loops: CDR1 SGHNT, CDR2 YYREEE (reference sequence). J was trimmed by 0 bases and V by 4 bases; bases with no gene match: 4.

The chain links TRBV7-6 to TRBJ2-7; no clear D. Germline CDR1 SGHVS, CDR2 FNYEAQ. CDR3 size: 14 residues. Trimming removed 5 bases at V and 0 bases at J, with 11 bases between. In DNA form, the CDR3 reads TGTGCCAGCAGCCCACTTCCAAACTCCTACGAGCAGTACTTC. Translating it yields CASSPLPNSYEQYF.

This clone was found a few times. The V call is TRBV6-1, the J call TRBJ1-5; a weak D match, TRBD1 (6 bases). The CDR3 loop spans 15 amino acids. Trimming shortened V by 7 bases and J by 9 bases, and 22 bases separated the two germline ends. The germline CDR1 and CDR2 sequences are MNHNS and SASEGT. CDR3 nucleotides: TGTGCCAGCATGGGGCCCGTACAGGGCCGATTGCCCCAGCATTTT. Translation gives CASMGPVQGRLPQHF.

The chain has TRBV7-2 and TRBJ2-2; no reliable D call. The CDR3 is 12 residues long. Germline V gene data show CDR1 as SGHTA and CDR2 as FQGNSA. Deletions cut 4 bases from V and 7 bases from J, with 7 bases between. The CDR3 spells CASSYHGGELFF. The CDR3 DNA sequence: TGTGCCAGCAGCTACCACGGCGGGGAGCTGTTTTTT.

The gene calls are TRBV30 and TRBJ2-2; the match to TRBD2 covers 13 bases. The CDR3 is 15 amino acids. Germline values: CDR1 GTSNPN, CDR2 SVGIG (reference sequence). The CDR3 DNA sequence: TGTGCATCAATCGGGACTAGCGGGAATGCCGGGGAGCTGTTTTTT. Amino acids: CASIGTSGNAGELFF.

Here the CDR3 DNA reads TGTGCCTGGAGAACCCCGGACAGGGATAATTCACCCCTCCACTTT. It specifies CAWRTPDRDNSPLHF. The chain is built from TRBV30 and TRBJ1-6, with 8 bases identical to TRBD1. V trimming: 3 bases; J trimming: 5 bases; junction bases outside the gene matches: 6. Germline CDR1 GTSNPN, CDR2 SVGIG (reference sequence). This CDR3 contains 15 residues.

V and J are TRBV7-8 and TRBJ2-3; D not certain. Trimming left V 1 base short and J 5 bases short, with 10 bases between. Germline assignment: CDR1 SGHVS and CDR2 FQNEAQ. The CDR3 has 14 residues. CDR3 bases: TGTGCCAGCAGCTTAGTGAGCCCGATAGATACGCAGTATTTT. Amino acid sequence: CASSLVSPIDTQYF.

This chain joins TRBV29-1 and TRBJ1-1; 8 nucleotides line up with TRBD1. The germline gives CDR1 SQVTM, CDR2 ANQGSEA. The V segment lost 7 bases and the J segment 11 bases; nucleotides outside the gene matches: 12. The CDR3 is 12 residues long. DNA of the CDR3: TGCAGCGCTAGACAGGGGCCCGAGGGGGCTTTCTTT. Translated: CSARQGPEGAFF.

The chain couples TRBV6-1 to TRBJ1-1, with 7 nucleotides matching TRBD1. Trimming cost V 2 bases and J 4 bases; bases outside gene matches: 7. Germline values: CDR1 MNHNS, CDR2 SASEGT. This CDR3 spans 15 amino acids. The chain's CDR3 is CASSENRGSGTEAFF. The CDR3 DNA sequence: TGTGCCAGCAGTGAAAACAGGGGCAGCGGCACTGAAGCTTTCTTT.

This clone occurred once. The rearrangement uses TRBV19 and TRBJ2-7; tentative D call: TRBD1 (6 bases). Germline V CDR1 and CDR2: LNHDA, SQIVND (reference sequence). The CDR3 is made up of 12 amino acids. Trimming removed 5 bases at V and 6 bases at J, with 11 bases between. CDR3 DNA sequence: TGTGCCAGTAGTTACCAGGGGACCGAGCAGTACTTC. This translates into CASSYQGTEQYF.

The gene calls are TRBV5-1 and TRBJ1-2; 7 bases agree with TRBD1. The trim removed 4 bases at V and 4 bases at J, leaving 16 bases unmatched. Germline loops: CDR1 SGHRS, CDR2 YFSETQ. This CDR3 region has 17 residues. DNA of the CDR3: TGCGCCAGCAGCCCCGCTCCCGGGTTGGCAGGGGGCTATGGCTACACCTTC. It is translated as CASSPAPGLAGGYGYTF. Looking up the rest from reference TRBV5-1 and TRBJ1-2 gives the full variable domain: KAGVTQTPRYLIKTRGQQVTLSCSPISGHRSVSWYQQTPGQGLQFLFEYFSETQRNKGNFPGRFSGRQFSNSRSEMNVSTLELGDSALYLCASSPAPGLAGGYGYTFGSGTRLTVV.

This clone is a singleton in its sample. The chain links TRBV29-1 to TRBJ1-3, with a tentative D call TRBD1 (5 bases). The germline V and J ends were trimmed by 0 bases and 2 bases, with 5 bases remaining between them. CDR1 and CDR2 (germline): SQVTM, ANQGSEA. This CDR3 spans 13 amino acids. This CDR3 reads CSVEDRAGNTIYF. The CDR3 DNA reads TGCAGCGTTGAAGACAGGGCTGGAAACACCATATATTTT.